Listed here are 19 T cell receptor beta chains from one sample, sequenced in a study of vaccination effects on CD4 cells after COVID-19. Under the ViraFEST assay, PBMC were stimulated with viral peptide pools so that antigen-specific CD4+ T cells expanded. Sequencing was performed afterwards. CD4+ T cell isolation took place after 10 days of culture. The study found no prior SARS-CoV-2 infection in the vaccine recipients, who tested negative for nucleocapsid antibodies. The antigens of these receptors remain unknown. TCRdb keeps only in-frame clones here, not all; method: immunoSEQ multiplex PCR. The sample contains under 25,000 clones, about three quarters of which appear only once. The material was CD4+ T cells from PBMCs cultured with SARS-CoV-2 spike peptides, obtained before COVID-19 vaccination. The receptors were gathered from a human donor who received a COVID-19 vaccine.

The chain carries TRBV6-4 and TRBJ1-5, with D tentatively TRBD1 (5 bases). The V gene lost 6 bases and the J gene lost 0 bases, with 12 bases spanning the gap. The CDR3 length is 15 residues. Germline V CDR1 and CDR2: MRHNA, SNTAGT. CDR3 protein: CASSEGPISNQPQHF. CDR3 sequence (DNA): TGTGCCAGCAGCGAGGGACCGATTAGCAATCAGCCCCAGCATTTT.

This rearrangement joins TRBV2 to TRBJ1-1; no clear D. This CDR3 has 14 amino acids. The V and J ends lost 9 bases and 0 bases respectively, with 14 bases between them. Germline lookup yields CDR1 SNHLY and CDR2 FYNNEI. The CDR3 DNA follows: TGTGCCAGATCCGACAATGGGGTGAACACTGAAGCTTTCTTT. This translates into CARSDNGVNTEAFF.

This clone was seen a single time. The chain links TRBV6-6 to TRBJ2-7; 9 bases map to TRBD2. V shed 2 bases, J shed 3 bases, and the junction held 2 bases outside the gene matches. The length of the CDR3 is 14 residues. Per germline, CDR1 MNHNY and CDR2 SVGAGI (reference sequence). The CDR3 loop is CASSYAGGDYEQYF. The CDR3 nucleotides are TGTGCCAGCAGTTACGCGGGAGGGGACTACGAGCAGTACTTC.

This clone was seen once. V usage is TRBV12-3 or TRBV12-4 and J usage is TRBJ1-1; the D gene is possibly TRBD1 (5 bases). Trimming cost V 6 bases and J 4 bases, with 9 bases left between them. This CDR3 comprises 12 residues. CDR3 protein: CASRGDSTEAFF. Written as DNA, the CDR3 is TGTGCCAGCAGGGGCGACAGCACTGAAGCTTTCTTT.

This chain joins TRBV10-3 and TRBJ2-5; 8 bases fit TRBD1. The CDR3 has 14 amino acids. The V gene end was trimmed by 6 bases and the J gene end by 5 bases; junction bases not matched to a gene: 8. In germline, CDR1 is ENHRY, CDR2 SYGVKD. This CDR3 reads CAIRPQGARETQYF. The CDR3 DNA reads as TGTGCCATCAGACCTCAGGGGGCTCGGGAGACCCAGTACTTC.

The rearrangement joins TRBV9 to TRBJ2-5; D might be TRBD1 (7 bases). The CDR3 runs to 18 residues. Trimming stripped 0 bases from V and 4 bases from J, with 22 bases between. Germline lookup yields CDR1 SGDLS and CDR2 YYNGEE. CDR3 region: CASSVGVHAGQYTETQYF. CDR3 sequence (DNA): TGTGCCAGCAGCGTAGGGGTGCACGCGGGACAGTACACAGAGACCCAGTACTTC.

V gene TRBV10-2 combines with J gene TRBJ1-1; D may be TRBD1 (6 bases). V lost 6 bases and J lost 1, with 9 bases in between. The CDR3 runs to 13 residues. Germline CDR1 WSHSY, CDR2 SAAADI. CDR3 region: CASRVDRNTEAFF. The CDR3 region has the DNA TGCGCCAGCAGGGTGGACAGGAACACTGAAGCTTTCTTT.

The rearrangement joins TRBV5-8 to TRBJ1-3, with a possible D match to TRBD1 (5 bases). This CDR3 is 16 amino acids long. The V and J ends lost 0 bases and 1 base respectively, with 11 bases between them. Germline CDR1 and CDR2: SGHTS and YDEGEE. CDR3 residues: CASSLVRARSGNTIYF. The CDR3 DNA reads TGTGCCAGCAGCTTGGTCAGGGCTCGGTCTGGAAACACCATATATTTT.

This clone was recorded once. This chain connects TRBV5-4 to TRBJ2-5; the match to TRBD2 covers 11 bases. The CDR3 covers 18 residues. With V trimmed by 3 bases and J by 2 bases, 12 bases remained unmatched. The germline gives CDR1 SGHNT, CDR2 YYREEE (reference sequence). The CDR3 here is CASSSYVLAGGLQETQYF. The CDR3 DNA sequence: TGTGCCAGCAGCTCTTATGTTCTAGCGGGAGGACTTCAAGAGACCCAGTACTTC.

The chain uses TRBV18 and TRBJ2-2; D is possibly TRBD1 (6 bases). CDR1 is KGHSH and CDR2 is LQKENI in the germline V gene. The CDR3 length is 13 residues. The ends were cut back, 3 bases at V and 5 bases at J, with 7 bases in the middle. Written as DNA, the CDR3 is TGTGCCAGCTCACCTGACAGGACCGGGGAGCTGTTTTTT. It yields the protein CASSPDRTGELFF.

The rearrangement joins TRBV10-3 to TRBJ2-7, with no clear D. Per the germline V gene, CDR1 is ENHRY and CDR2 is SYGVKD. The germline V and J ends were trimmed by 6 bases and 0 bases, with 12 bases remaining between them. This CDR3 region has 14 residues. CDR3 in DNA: TGTGCCATCAGCGCGCCACTGGACTCCTACGAGCAGTACTTC. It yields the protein CAISAPLDSYEQYF.

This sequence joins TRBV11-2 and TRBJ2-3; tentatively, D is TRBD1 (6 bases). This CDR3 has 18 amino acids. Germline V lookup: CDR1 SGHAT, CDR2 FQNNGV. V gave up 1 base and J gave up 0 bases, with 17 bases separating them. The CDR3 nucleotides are TGTGCCAGCAGCTTAGGACCAATCGACAGGTCTAGCACAGATACGCAGTATTTT. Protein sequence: CASSLGPIDRSSTDTQYF. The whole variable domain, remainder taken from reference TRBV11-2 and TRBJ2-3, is EAGVAQSPRYKIIEKRQSVAFWCNPISGHATLYWYQQILGQGPKLLIQFQNNGVVDDSQLPKDRFSAERLKGVDSTLKIQPAKLEDSAVYLCASSLGPIDRSSTDTQYFGPGTRLTVL.

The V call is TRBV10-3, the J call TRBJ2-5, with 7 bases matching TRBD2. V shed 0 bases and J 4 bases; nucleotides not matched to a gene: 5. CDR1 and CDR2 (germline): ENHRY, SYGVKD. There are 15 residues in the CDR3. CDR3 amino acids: CAISESGREGETQYF. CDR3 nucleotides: TGTGCCATCAGTGAGTCGGGCAGGGAGGGAGAGACCCAGTACTTC.

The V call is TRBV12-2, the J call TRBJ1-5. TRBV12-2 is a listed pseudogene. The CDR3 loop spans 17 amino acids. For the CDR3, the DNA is TGTGCAAGTCGCTTAGCGGGGAGGATGTATAGCAATCAGCCCCAGCATTTT. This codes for CASRLAGRMYSNQPQHF.

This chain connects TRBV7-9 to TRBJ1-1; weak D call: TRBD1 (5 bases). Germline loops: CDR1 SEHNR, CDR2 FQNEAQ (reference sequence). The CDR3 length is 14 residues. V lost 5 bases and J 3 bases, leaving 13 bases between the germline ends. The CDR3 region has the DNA TGTGCCAGCAGCCCGGGACTGACCTACACTGAAGCTTTCTTT. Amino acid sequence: CASSPGLTYTEAFF.

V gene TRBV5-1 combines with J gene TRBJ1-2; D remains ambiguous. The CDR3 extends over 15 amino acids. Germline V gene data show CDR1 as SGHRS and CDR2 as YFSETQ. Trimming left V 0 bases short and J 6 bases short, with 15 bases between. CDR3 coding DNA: TGCGCCAGCAGCTTGGACAGTAATATTTTTAATGGCTACACCTTC. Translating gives CASSLDSNIFNGYTF.

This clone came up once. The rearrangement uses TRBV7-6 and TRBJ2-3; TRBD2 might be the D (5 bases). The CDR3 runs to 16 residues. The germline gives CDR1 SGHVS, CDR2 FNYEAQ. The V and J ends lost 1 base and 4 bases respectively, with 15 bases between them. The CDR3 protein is CASSLVYRGGSDTQYF. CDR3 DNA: TGTGCCAGCAGCTTAGTATATCGAGGCGGGTCAGATACGCAGTATTTT.

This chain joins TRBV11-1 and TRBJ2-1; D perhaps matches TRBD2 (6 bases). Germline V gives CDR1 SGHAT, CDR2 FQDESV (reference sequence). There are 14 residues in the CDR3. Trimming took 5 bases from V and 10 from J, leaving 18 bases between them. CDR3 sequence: CASSRDSPLKEQFF. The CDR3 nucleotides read TGTGCCAGCAGCCGGGACTCGCCCTTAAAGGAGCAGTTCTTC.

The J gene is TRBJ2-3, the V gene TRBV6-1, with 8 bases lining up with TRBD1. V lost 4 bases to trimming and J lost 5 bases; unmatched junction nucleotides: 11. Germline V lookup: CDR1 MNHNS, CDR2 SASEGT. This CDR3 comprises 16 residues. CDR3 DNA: TGTGCCAGCAGTGTAGTACGGCCAGGGGGCTTAGATACGCAGTATTTT. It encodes CASSVVRPGGLDTQYF.